The following is a TCR beta chain sequence with its context. A second PCR of about 6 to 11 cycles used a sample-barcoded 5' primer and a J-beta primer mix. TCRdb fed the 5' RACE reads into MiXCR, producing one record per CDR3 protein. This sample has some 800,000 distinct CDR3 sequences; around 45% occur once, and the top ten carry around 18%. The sample belongs to a study of blood T cells in healthy people across ages. The CDR3 covers 13 residues. V lost 8 bases to trimming and J lost 7 bases; unmatched junction nucleotides: 8. Germline values: CDR1 SEHNR, CDR2 FQNEAQ (reference sequence). The chain employs TRBV7-9 and TRBJ1-5; 7 bases are a match to TRBD1. The material sequenced was blood. The TCR was taken from a man between 60 and 70 years old in good health. This chain's CDR3 is CASQQGPNQPQHF. CDR3 nucleotides: TGTGCCAGCCAACAGGGGCCCAACCAGCCCCAGCATTTT.